Following are 5 T cell receptor beta chains from one sample sequenced in a study of cytomegalovirus exposure and HLA in healthy donors. PCR amplification relied on 60 Vbeta primers (plus 13 Jbeta primers). Some clones are missing from TCRdb's copy, which holds only in-frame ones; the method was immunoSEQ multiplex PCR. Found here are 99,000 or so clones, over 65% of them singletons; the top ten hold around 8.8%. Sequenced sample: PBMCs. Every receptor here comes from a man in his forties in good health and CMV-seropositive.

This chain links TRBV7-9 with TRBJ2-3, with TRBD2 as a possible D gene (6 bases). CDR3 length: 15 residues. Trimming cost V 4 bases and J 1 base, with 12 bases left between them. In germline, CDR1 is SEHNR, CDR2 FQNEAQ (reference sequence). CDR3: CASSSSRGRTDTQYF. CDR3 coding DNA: TGTGCCAGCAGCTCCTCGCGGGGACGCACAGATACGCAGTATTTT.

A note on this clone: Other nucleotide sequences from this sample produce the same CDR3. The genes are TRBV6-6 and TRBJ1-1; D remains unclear. The germline CDR1 and CDR2 sequences are MNHNY and SVGAGI (reference sequence). This CDR3 has 14 amino acids. V gave up 0 bases and J gave up 1 base, with 6 bases separating them. In DNA form, the CDR3 reads TGTGCCAGCAGTTACTCGACGGGGAACACTGAAGCTTTCTTT. This translates into CASSYSTGNTEAFF.

The CDR3 region is CASRRRLAGTSSYNEQFF. The DNA for the CDR3 is TGTGCCAGCAGGCGGAGACTAGCGGGGACGAGCTCCTACAATGAGCAGTTCTTC. The chain uses TRBV28 and TRBJ2-1, with TRBD2 matching over 11 bases. The CDR3 covers 18 residues. V lost 6 bases, J lost 0 bases, and 10 bases stayed unmatched. Germline assignment: CDR1 MDHEN and CDR2 SYDVKM.

V gene TRBV5-4 combines with J gene TRBJ1-2; perhaps TRBD1 as D (5 bases). The germline V gene has CDR1 SGHNT and CDR2 YYREEE (reference sequence). V was shortened by 3 bases and J by 4 bases, with 7 bases between the two germline ends. This CDR3 spans 12 amino acids. CDR3 DNA sequence: TGTGCCAGCAGCTCCGACAGCTATGGCTACACCTTC. Translated, it gives CASSSDSYGYTF.

The CDR3 loop is CASSHRSLVGQEAFF. CDR3 nucleotide sequence: TGTGCCAGCAGCCACCGGAGCTTGGTGGGACAAGAAGCTTTCTTT. The chain carries TRBV14 and TRBJ1-1, with D possibly being TRBD1 (6 bases). Germline V gives CDR1 SGHDN, CDR2 FVKESK. The ends were cut back, 3 bases at V and 8 bases at J, with 19 bases in the middle. The CDR3 runs 15 residues.